The entry that follows covers one T cell receptor (beta chain) sequence. Antigen unknown. TCRdb re-analysed the 5' RACE reads in MiXCR, keeping a single row per CDR3 protein. The repertoire consists of some 300,000 distinct CDR3 sequences, with 20% to 25% occurring once and the leading ten covering 20% to 25%. This record comes from a study of T-cell memory formation after mild COVID-19. Across the whole study: TCR clusters were mostly donor specific.

Study-level results: Some SARS-CoV-2-responding clones were already detected in memory before infection. From day 15 to 85, contracting clones were balanced between CD4 and CD8, whereas later expanders leaned toward CD4+.

The TCR comes from a young man who had mild COVID-19 (a few samples of this study predate the infection). Cell type and time point are not known. The source material was PBMCs or a T cell subset sorted from them (not recorded which).

CDR3 region: CASSQDGGQHTGELFF. The CDR3 bases are TGCGCCAGCAGCCAAGATGGAGGACAGCACACCGGGGAGCTGTTTTTT. The chain combines TRBV4-3 with TRBJ2-2; D perhaps matches TRBD1 (6 bases). The CDR3 loop spans 16 amino acids. Trimming cost V 0 bases and J 3 bases, with 11 bases left between them. Germline CDR1 is LGHNA and CDR2 is YSLEER.